Following are 11 T cell receptor beta chains from one sample sequenced in a study of blood T cell repertoires in COVID-19. The data were produced by immunoSEQ multiplex PCR, yet TCRdb's version contains in-frame clones alone and is incomplete. The table records about 240,000 clones, roughly 83% of them present only once. The sequenced sample was peripheral blood. The receptors come from a woman aged 80 or over with acute or convalescent COVID-19.

This sequence joins TRBV5-1 and TRBJ1-6, with D uncertain. In germline, CDR1 is SGHRS, CDR2 YFSETQ. This CDR3 is 14 amino acids long. The V gene lost 5 bases and the J gene lost 7 bases, with 13 bases spanning the gap. CDR3 bases: TGCGCCAGCAGACAGCCACTTGACAATTCACCCCTCCACTTT. This sequence encodes CASRQPLDNSPLHF.

A word on this clone: The junction and the germline gene differ at one end; a read error may be behind it. The V and J genes are TRBV2 and TRBJ1-1, with a tentative D call TRBD1 (5 bases). The CDR3 spans 14 residues. Germline CDR1 and CDR2: SNHLY and FYNNEI. DNA of the CDR3: TGTGCCAGCAGGGAAGTAAGGGGCTTTGCTGAAGCTTTCTTT. Translating gives CASREVRGFAEAFF.

This clone appeared a single time. This chain joins TRBV3-1 (or the pseudogene TRBV3-2) and TRBJ1-1, with 8 bases that match TRBD1. The CDR3 runs to 15 residues. Germline V CDR1 and CDR2: LGHDT, YNNKEL (reference sequence). The trim removed 3 bases at V and 1 base at J, leaving 4 bases unmatched. In DNA, the CDR3 is TGTGCCAGCAGCCACTGGACAGGGCCGAACACTGAAGCTTTCTTT. It translates to CASSHWTGPNTEAFF.

The chain links TRBV14 to TRBJ2-1; 13 bases fit TRBD2. Germline lookup yields CDR1 SGHDN and CDR2 FVKESK. J lost 8 bases, V lost 4 bases, and 5 bases had no gene match. There are 15 residues in the CDR3. CDR3: CASSPTSGGAYEQFF. The CDR3 DNA sequence: TGTGCCAGCAGCCCAACTAGCGGGGGGGCCTATGAGCAGTTCTTC. The complete variable domain, with remaining parts taken from reference TRBV14 and TRBJ2-1, reads EAGVTQFPSHSVIEKGQTVTLRCDPISGHDNLYWYRRVMGKEIKFLLHFVKESKQDESGMPNNRFLAERTGGTYSTLKVQPAELEDSGVYFCASSPTSGGAYEQFFGPGTRLTVL.

The chain recombines TRBV2 with TRBJ1-1; TRBD1 aligns across 9 bases. This CDR3 region has 15 residues. Germline loops: CDR1 SNHLY, CDR2 FYNNEI. V lost 5 bases, J lost 1 base, and 5 bases stayed unmatched. CDR3 residues: CASSMTGQGNTEAFF. CDR3 nucleotide sequence: TGTGCCAGCAGTATGACGGGACAGGGGAACACTGAAGCTTTCTTT.

The rearrangement joins TRBV6-5 to TRBJ2-7, with a possible D match to TRBD1 (5 bases). The CDR3 is 14 residues long. Germline CDR1 reads MNHEY; CDR2 reads SVGAGI. V was clipped by 8 bases and J by 0 bases, with 14 bases between them. The DNA for the CDR3 is TGTGCCAGCGCGCGTACCGACAGCTCCTACGAGCAGTACTTC. Translating it yields CASARTDSSYEQYF.

The chain is built from TRBV15 and TRBJ1-1, with D possibly being TRBD1 (6 bases). The CDR3 has 14 residues. V was clipped by 4 bases and J by 7 bases, with 16 bases between them. Germline-derived CDR1 and CDR2 are LNHNV and YYDKDF (reference sequence). Here the CDR3 DNA reads TGTGCCACCAGCATAAAAAAGGGGGGGTTTGAAGCTTTCTTT. It encodes CATSIKKGGFEAFF.

The chain joins TRBV10-2 to TRBJ1-1, with 9 bases matching TRBD1. CDR1 is WSHSY and CDR2 is SAAADI in the germline V gene. There are 13 residues in the CDR3. With V trimmed by 6 bases and J by 5 bases, 4 bases remained unmatched. DNA of the CDR3: TGCGCCAGCAGCGGACAGGGGAGTACTGAAGCTTTCTTT. Translating gives CASSGQGSTEAFF.

This chain uses TRBV5-1 with TRBJ2-3, with TRBD1 matching 7 bases. The germline V gene has CDR1 SGHRS and CDR2 YFSETQ. This CDR3 is 16 amino acids long. The junction had 7 bases not matched to a gene; V was cut back by 3 bases and J by 0 bases. CDR3 in DNA: TGCGCCAGCAGCTATCACAGGGGAACTAGCACAGATACGCAGTATTTT. Translated, it gives CASSYHRGTSTDTQYF. Full variable domain (outside the CDR3, taken from reference TRBV5-1 and TRBJ2-3): KAGVTQTPRYLIKTRGQQVTLSCSPISGHRSVSWYQQTPGQGLQFLFEYFSETQRNKGNFPGRFSGRQFSNSRSEMNVSTLELGDSALYLCASSYHRGTSTDTQYFGPGTRLTVL.

V is TRBV9 and J is TRBJ2-5; D gene ambiguous. Deletions cut 2 bases from V and 1 base from J, with 6 bases between. This CDR3 has 13 amino acids. Looked up from germline, CDR1 is SGDLS and CDR2 is YYNGEE. The CDR3 loop is CASSVAAQETQYF. The CDR3 DNA is TGTGCCAGCAGCGTTGCGGCCCAAGAGACCCAGTACTTC.

This clone was observed a few times. The V and J genes are TRBV5-1 and TRBJ1-1; 12 bases match TRBD1. CDR3 size: 17 residues. Trimming took 4 bases from V and 1 from J; bases not matched to a gene: 8. CDR1 is SGHRS, CDR2 YFSETQ, per germline. In nucleotides, the CDR3 is TGCGCCAGCAGCCTGGGACAGGGGGCGCAGAGGAACACTGAAGCTTTCTTT. The encoded protein is CASSLGQGAQRNTEAFF.